Each of the 18 T cell receptor beta chains below was sequenced from the same sample in a study of blood T cells in healthy people across ages. Sample-barcoded 5' priming and a J-beta primer mix drove a second PCR of about 6 to 12 cycles. A single record per CDR3 protein comes from TCRdb applying MiXCR to the 5' RACE reads. The sample includes around 1.5 million distinct CDR3 sequences, roughly a third of them seen just once. The sequencing sample was made of blood. These receptors all stem from a woman in her thirties in good health.

This clonotype was detected only a few times. The rearrangement uses TRBV7-3 and TRBJ2-3; the match to TRBD2 covers 12 bases. CDR1 and CDR2 from the germline V gene are SGHTA and FQGTGA. The CDR3 covers 18 residues. V lost 4 bases, J lost 0 bases, and 8 bases stayed unmatched. CDR3 DNA sequence: TGTGCCAGCAGCTCACCGGGGACTAGCGGGTTAAGCACAGATACGCAGTATTTT. It yields the protein CASSSPGTSGLSTDTQYF.

This clonotype was seen more than once but under ten times. The chain recombines TRBV28 with TRBJ2-3; D call uncertain. Germline CDR1 MDHEN, CDR2 SYDVKM. This CDR3 region has 17 residues. V gave up 2 bases and J gave up 0 bases, with 15 bases separating them. The CDR3 loop reads CASSLIGRTPSTDTQYF. CDR3 coding DNA: TGTGCCAGCAGTTTAATCGGCCGAACCCCTAGCACAGATACGCAGTATTTT.

This chain joins TRBV28 and TRBJ2-5; 13 bases fit TRBD2. Germline V CDR1 and CDR2: MDHEN, SYDVKM. This CDR3 contains 17 residues. Losses at the gene ends were 5 bases for V and 7 bases for J; bases not matched to a gene: 13. The CDR3 is CASSPQRTSGSLGTQYF. The CDR3 region has the DNA TGTGCCAGCAGTCCGCAACGGACTAGCGGGAGTTTGGGGACCCAGTACTTC. Using reference TRBV28 and TRBJ2-5 for the parts outside the CDR3, the full variable domain is DVKVTQSSRYLVKRTGEKVFLECVQDMDHENMFWYRQDPGLGLRLIYFSYDVKMKEKGDIPEGYSVSREKKERFSLILESASTNQTSMYLCASSPQRTSGSLGTQYFGPGTRLLVL.

There are many counts of this clonotype. The rearrangement uses TRBV29-1 and TRBJ2-3; D could derive from TRBD1 or TRBD2 (5 bases each). This CDR3 contains 13 residues. Germline-derived CDR1 and CDR2 are SQVTM and ANQGSEA. Between the trimmed V and J ends, which lost 5 bases and 5 bases, there was a span of 14 bases. For the CDR3, the DNA is TGCAGCGTTATTCGGGGTGGGGGAGATACGCAGTATTTT. Translating it yields CSVIRGGGDTQYF.

This clonotype was recorded a few times. The chain joins TRBV28 to TRBJ2-1; maybe TRBD2 (5 bases). This CDR3 comprises 15 residues. Germline loops: CDR1 MDHEN, CDR2 SYDVKM. V shed 2 bases and J shed 8 bases, with 16 bases lying between them. The CDR3 sequence: CASSLGRVRSDEQFF. The CDR3 DNA sequence: TGTGCCAGCAGTTTAGGGCGGGTCAGATCGGATGAGCAGTTCTTC.

There are a few counts of this clonotype. This chain connects TRBV15 to TRBJ2-1; the match to TRBD2 covers 8 bases. The V and J ends lost 4 bases and 9 bases, in that order; junction bases with no gene match: 8. This CDR3 contains 14 residues. Germline V gene lookup returns CDR1 LNHNV and CDR2 YYDKDF (reference sequence). The CDR3, as DNA: TGTGCCACCAGCAAGGCGCGGGAGGCGGGTGAGCAGTTCTTC. Amino acids: CATSKAREAGEQFF.

Worth noting for this clonotype: The conserved phenylalanine or tryptophan normally closing the CDR3 is absent here, so this likely arose from a read error. The chain is built from TRBV7-9 and TRBJ2-1; TRBD2 aligns across 10 bases. The germline V gene has CDR1 SEHNR and CDR2 FQNEAQ (reference sequence). The CDR3 consists of 16 residues. V dropped 6 bases and J dropped 8; count of bases not matched to a gene: 13. In nucleotides, the CDR3 is TGTGCCAGCAGGGGACCGGCAGCGGGAGGGCGGTATGAGCAGTTCTCC. Amino acid sequence: CASRGPAAGGRYEQFS.

V is TRBV12-3 or TRBV12-4 and J is TRBJ2-7; D unclear. CDR3 size: 14 residues. Trimming stripped 6 bases from V and 2 bases from J, with 14 bases between. CDR3 sequence (DNA): TGTGCCAGCAGCCCTGGTCTTCAGGCCTACGAGCAGTACTTC. It encodes CASSPGLQAYEQYF.

This clonotype turned up a few times. The CDR3 DNA follows: TGTGCCAGCAGCAAGAGGGGACAGGGGTCGAACACCGGGGAGCTGTTTTTT. Its translation is CASSKRGQGSNTGELFF. This sequence joins TRBV9 and TRBJ2-2; 10 bases match TRBD1. V was pared by 4 bases and J by 0 bases, with 6 bases of the junction left unmatched. This CDR3 has 17 residues. Per the germline V gene, CDR1 is SGDLS and CDR2 is YYNGEE.

V usage is TRBV5-1 and J usage is TRBJ2-1; possibly TRBD2 for D (6 bases). This CDR3 region has 15 residues. V was clipped by 3 bases and J by 4 bases, with 14 bases between them. The germline gives CDR1 SGHRS, CDR2 YFSETQ. CDR3 region: CASSWRGAQYNEQFF. The CDR3 DNA reads TGCGCCAGCAGCTGGAGGGGAGCGCAGTACAATGAGCAGTTCTTC.

This clonotype was found once. The rearrangement joins TRBV6-2 or TRBV6-3 to TRBJ2-2; 10 bases line up with TRBD2. Germline-derived CDR1 and CDR2 are MNHEY and SVGEGT. This CDR3 spans 19 amino acids. Trimming at V came to 0 bases and at J to 3 bases, leaving 10 bases not matched to a gene. The CDR3 nucleotides are TGTGCCAGCAGTTACTCGATGGCTAGCGGGAGTGAGGACACCGGGGAGCTGTTTTTT. Protein sequence: CASSYSMASGSEDTGELFF.

This sequence joins TRBV6-5 and TRBJ1-1, with 10 bases matching TRBD1. Losses at the gene ends were 6 bases for V and 12 bases for J; bases not matched to a gene: 10. CDR3 length: 13 amino acids. Germline V gene sequence: CDR1 MNHEY, CDR2 SVGAGI. In DNA, the CDR3 is TGTGCCAGCAGCCCTGGAGGGACAGGGGCCCCTTTCTTT. It translates to CASSPGGTGAPFF.

The chain links TRBV7-9 to TRBJ2-2; D gene ambiguous. The CDR3 loop spans 13 amino acids. The germline V gene has CDR1 SEHNR and CDR2 FQNEAQ (reference sequence). Trimming removed 5 bases at V and 7 bases at J, with 11 bases between. In nucleotides, the CDR3 is TGTGCCAGCAGCCTCCGCGACGGCGGGGAGCTGTTTTTT. It codes for CASSLRDGGELFF.

There are a few counts of this clonotype. J is TRBJ1-2 and V is TRBV21-1; the table's TRBD1 call for D was not verified on the DNA. TRBV21-1 is given as a pseudogene. The CDR3 consists of 15 residues. CDR3 loop: CATLQGGLGDYGYTF. CDR3 nucleotide sequence: TGTGCCACCCTCCAGGGGGGCCTAGGTGACTATGGCTACACCTTC.

This clonotype was observed a handful of times. CDR3: CASSSEGGRETQYF. CDR3 nucleotide sequence: TGTGCCAGCAGCTCAGAGGGGGGTCGAGAGACCCAGTACTTC. This sequence joins TRBV7-9 and TRBJ2-5, with D perhaps matching TRBD1 or TRBD2 (6 bases each). Germline assignment: CDR1 SEHNR and CDR2 FQNEAQ (reference sequence). The CDR3 loop spans 14 amino acids. V was clipped by 4 bases and J by 4 bases, with 13 bases between them.

This clonotype was recorded a few times. V usage is TRBV5-6 and J usage is TRBJ2-5; D not resolved. Germline V gene lookup returns CDR1 SGHDT and CDR2 YYEEEE. The CDR3 consists of 16 residues. V shed 4 bases and J shed 2 bases, with 18 bases lying between them. CDR3 residues: CASSPTFVLEQETQYF. The CDR3 DNA sequence: TGTGCCAGCAGCCCCACCTTTGTCCTAGAACAAGAGACCCAGTACTTC.

This clonotype has just a few counts. This chain uses TRBV20-1 with TRBJ1-1; 7 positions match TRBD1. The germline CDR1 and CDR2 sequences are DFQATT and SNEGSKA (reference sequence). The V and J ends lost 6 bases and 3 bases, in that order; junction bases with no gene match: 10. This CDR3 comprises 14 residues. CDR3 loop: CSAATGTAYTEAFF. Here the CDR3 DNA reads TGCAGTGCGGCAACGGGGACAGCTTACACTGAAGCTTTCTTT.

The V and J genes are TRBV20-1 and TRBJ1-5, with a possible D match to TRBD1 (6 bases). This CDR3 region has 15 residues. V was trimmed by 5 bases and J by 9 bases, leaving 23 bases between them. Germline CDR1 is DFQATT and CDR2 is SNEGSKA (reference sequence). DNA of the CDR3: TGCAGTGCTGCGAGACAGGCGCTGCAATCTAGGCCCCAGCATTTT. This translates into CSAARQALQSRPQHF.